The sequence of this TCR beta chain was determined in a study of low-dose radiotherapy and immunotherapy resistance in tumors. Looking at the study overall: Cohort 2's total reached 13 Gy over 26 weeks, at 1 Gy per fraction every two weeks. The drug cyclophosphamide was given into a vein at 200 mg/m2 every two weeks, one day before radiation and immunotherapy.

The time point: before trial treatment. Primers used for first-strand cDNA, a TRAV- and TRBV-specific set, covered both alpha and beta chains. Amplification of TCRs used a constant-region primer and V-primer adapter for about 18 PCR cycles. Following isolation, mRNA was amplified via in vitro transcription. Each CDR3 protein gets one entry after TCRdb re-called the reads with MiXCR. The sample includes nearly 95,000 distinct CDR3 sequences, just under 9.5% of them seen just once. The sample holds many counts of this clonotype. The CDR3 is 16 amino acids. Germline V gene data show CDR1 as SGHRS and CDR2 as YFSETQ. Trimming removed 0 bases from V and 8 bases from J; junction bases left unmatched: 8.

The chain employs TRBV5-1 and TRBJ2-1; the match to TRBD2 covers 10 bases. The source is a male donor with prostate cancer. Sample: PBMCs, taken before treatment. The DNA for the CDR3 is TGCGCCAGCAGCTTGGTTAGCGGGAGGAGGGGTGATGAGCAGTTCTTC. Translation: CASSLVSGRRGDEQFF.